This is a list of T cell receptor beta chains from one sample in a study of cytomegalovirus exposure and HLA in healthy donors. Sequencing used immunoSEQ multiplex PCR; TCRdb keeps in-frame clones, though not all of them. This table holds 150,000 to 200,000 clones, 81% found once. Sequenced sample: PBMCs. The receptors derive from a woman aged 18-29 years in good health and CMV-seronegative. CDR3s include the opening cysteine and the closing phenylalanine or tryptophan. A D gene is named only where the DNA matches it firmly. Clone size appears in some rows only: once, few, many, or a class for an expanded clone.

V: TRBV19
D: -
size: -
J: TRBJ2-7
DNA: TGTGCCAGTAGTATATCGGCAGGATTTACCTACGAGCAGTACTTC
CDR3: CASSISAGFTYEQYF

V: TRBV6-9
D: -
size: -
J: TRBJ1-3
DNA: TGTGCCAGCCGGTTGGGAAACACCATATATTTT
CDR3: CASRLGNTIYF

V: TRBV7-3
D: -
size: -
J: TRBJ2-7
DNA: TGTGCCAGCAGCCCGAGTGGGGCCACCTACGAGCAGTACTTC
CDR3: CASSPSGATYEQYF

V: TRBV6-1
D: TRBD1
size: -
J: TRBJ2-7
DNA: TGTGCCAGCAGTGTGAATAGGGGACAGACCTACGAGCAGTACTTC
CDR3: CASSVNRGQTYEQYF

V: TRBV6-6
D: -
size: -
J: TRBJ1-1
DNA: TGTGCCAGCAGTTATTTACAGGGTTCTGAAGCTTTCTTT
CDR3: CASSYLQGSEAFF

V: TRBV27
D: -
size: -
J: TRBJ1-2
DNA: TGTGCCAGCAGTTCTTTTTCTTCCCGGGACACCCTTAACTATGGCTACACCTTC
CDR3: CASSSFSSRDTLNYGYTF

V: TRBV27
D: TRBD1
size: once
J: TRBJ2-1
DNA: TGTGCCAGCAGCTTAGCAACAGGGGGAAATGAGCAGTTCTTC
CDR3: CASSLATGGNEQFF

V: TRBV2
D: -
size: -
J: TRBJ2-3
DNA: TGTGCCAGCAGTGAAGCGTGGGGGCTGTTGGGCACAGATACGCAGTATTTT
CDR3: CASSEAWGLLGTDTQYF

V: TRBV6-5
D: -
size: -
J: TRBJ2-5
DNA: TGTGCCAGCAGCCCCCGCAGGGGGCGGGAGGAGACCCAGTACTTC
CDR3: CASSPRRGREETQYF

V: TRBV7-9
D: -
size: -
J: TRBJ2-2
DNA: TGTGCCAGCAGCCTCCAGGGTGAGACCGGGGAGCTGTTTTTT
CDR3: CASSLQGETGELFF

V: TRBV5-1
D: TRBD1
size: few
J: TRBJ1-3
DNA: TGCGCCAGCAGCTTGGCGGGACAGGGCTCTGGAAACACCATATATTTT
CDR3: CASSLAGQGSGNTIYF

V: TRBV7-9
D: -
size: -
J: TRBJ2-1
DNA: TGTGCCAGCAGCCCCCTTTCTATTTACAATGAGCAGTTCTTC
CDR3: CASSPLSIYNEQFF

V: TRBV15
D: TRBD1
size: -
J: TRBJ1-1
DNA: TGTGCCACCAGCAGAGATAGGGACAGGGGGAACACTGAAGCTTTCTTT
CDR3: CATSRDRDRGNTEAFF

V: TRBV29-1
D: TRBD1
size: -
J: TRBJ1-5
DNA: TGCAGCGCAAAGGGACAGGGGGATCAGCCCCAGCATTTT
CDR3: CSAKGQGDQPQHF

V: TRBV2
D: -
size: few
J: TRBJ2-3
DNA: TGTGCCAGCATCCCCACGGGGTTTACAGATACGCAGTATTTT
CDR3: CASIPTGFTDTQYF

V: TRBV7-9
D: TRBD1
size: -
J: TRBJ1-4
DNA: TGTGCCAGCAGCTTACAGGGGGCGCCTAATGAAAAACTGTTTTTT
CDR3: CASSLQGAPNEKLFF

V: TRBV5-1
D: TRBD1
size: -
J: TRBJ2-1
DNA: TGCGCCAGCAGCTACCTTGGAAGGGGGACAGACGGCGATGAGCAGTTCTTC
CDR3: CASSYLGRGTDGDEQFF

V: TRBV7-2
D: -
size: -
J: TRBJ1-2
DNA: TGTGCCAGCAGCTTATCAGGAGGGAACTATGGCTACACCTTC
CDR3: CASSLSGGNYGYTF

V: TRBV6-1
D: TRBD1
size: -
J: TRBJ2-7
DNA: TGTGCCAGCAGTGAGCCCGGACAGGGGCGCGACGAGCAGTACTTC
CDR3: CASSEPGQGRDEQYF

V: TRBV2
D: TRBD2
size: few
J: TRBJ2-5
DNA: TGTGCCAGCATGGGAGGGGCCCAAGAGACCCAGTACTTC
CDR3: CASMGGAQETQYF

V: TRBV20-1
D: -
size: -
J: TRBJ2-7
DNA: TGCAGTGCGAGGAATTGGGACGAGCAGTACTTC
CDR3: CSARNWDEQYF

V: TRBV10-3
D: -
size: -
J: TRBJ2-7
DNA: TGTGCCATCAGTGACACAGGGTCGGTCTACGAGCAGTACTTC
CDR3: CAISDTGSVYEQYF

V: TRBV5-8
D: TRBD1
size: -
J: TRBJ1-4
DNA: TGTGCCAGCAGCTTCGGGACAGGGGTATTAGGCGAAAAACTGTTTTTT
CDR3: CASSFGTGVLGEKLFF

V: TRBV6-1
D: TRBD2
size: -
J: TRBJ2-1
DNA: TGTGCCAGCAGAGGACTAGCGGGGGAGTACAATGAGCAGTTCTTC
CDR3: CASRGLAGEYNEQFF

V: TRBV27
D: -
size: -
J: TRBJ1-5
DNA: TGTGCCAGTTCAAACAGGGAGAATCAGCCCCAGCATTTT
CDR3: CASSNRENQPQHF

V: TRBV28
D: -
size: -
J: TRBJ1-2
DNA: TGTGCCAGCAGTTTACTTCAGGGCTACTATGGCTACACCTTC
CDR3: CASSLLQGYYGYTF

V: TRBV5-1
D: TRBD1
size: -
J: TRBJ2-2
DNA: TGCGCCAGCAGCTTGTCCGGACAGGGAAACACCGGGGAGCTGTTTTTT
CDR3: CASSLSGQGNTGELFF

V: TRBV2
D: -
size: -
J: TRBJ2-5
DNA: TGTGCCAGCAGTGCAGGGGAGGGAGAGACCCAGTACTTC
CDR3: CASSAGEGETQYF

V: TRBV6-5
D: -
size: -
J: TRBJ1-2
DNA: TGTGCCAGCAGCTCGACAGCGAGTGGCTACACCTTC
CDR3: CASSSTASGYTF

V: TRBV7-9
D: -
size: -
J: TRBJ1-3
DNA: TGTGCCAGCAGAGGCCAAGGGGCGGCTGGAAACACCATATATTTT
CDR3: CASRGQGAAGNTIYF

V: TRBV27
D: -
size: -
J: TRBJ1-6
DNA: TGTGCCAGCAGTACGACAGCTACCTTCTCTAATTCACCCCTCCACTTT
CDR3: CASSTTATFSNSPLHF

V: TRBV30
D: -
size: -
J: TRBJ2-6
DNA: TGTGCCTGGAGCCCCAGTCGCTCTGGGGCCAACGTCCTGACTTTC
CDR3: CAWSPSRSGANVLTF

V: TRBV19
D: -
size: few
J: TRBJ1-5
DNA: TGTGCCAGTCTAACAGAGAATAGCAATCAGCCCCAGCATTTT
CDR3: CASLTENSNQPQHF

V: TRBV5-6
D: -
size: many
J: TRBJ2-7
DNA: TGTGCCAGCAGCTTGCGCAGGGGAGGGTACGAGCAGTACTTC
CDR3: CASSLRRGGYEQYF

V: TRBV7-9
D: TRBD1
size: -
J: TRBJ2-7
DNA: TGTGCCAGCAGCTTCGAGGGGGCGCGGTCCTACGAGCAGTACTTC
CDR3: CASSFEGARSYEQYF

V: TRBV7-9
D: TRBD1
size: -
J: TRBJ1-4
DNA: TGTGCCAGCAGCCCGGGACAGGGAGGAAACGTGGTTCGAAAACTGTTTTTT
CDR3: CASSPGQGGNVVRKLFF